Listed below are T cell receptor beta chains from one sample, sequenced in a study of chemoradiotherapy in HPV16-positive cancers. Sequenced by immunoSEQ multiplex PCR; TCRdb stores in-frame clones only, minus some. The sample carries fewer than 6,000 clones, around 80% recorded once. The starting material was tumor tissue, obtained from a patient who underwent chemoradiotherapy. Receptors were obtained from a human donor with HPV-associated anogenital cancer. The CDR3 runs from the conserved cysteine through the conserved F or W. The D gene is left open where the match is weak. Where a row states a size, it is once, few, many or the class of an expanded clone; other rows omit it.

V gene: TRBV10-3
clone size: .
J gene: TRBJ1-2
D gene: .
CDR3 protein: CATNQAGTYGYTF
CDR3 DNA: TGTGCCACCAACCAGGCAGGGACTTATGGCTACACCTTC

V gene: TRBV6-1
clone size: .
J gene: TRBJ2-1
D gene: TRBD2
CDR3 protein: CASSMGLAVNEQFF
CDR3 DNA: TGTGCCAGCAGTATGGGACTAGCGGTCAATGAGCAGTTCTTC

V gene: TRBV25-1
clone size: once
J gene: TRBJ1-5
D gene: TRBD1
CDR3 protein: CASSTGGAGGNQPQHF
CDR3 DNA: TGTGCCAGCAGCACAGGGGGCGCGGGGGGTAATCAGCCCCAGCATTTT

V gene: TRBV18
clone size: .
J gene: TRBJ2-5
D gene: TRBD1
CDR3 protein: CASSTGTGDTQYF
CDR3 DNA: TGTGCCAGCTCAACCGGGACAGGGGACACCCAGTACTTC

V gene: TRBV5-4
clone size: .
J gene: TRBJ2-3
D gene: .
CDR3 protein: CASSLGRAPSTDTQYF
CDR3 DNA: TGTGCCAGCAGCTTGGGGCGGGCCCCTAGCACAGATACGCAGTATTTT

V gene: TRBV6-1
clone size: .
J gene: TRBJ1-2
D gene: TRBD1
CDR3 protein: CASSDLRQGASRIYGYTF
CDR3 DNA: TGTGCCAGCAGTGACCTCCGACAGGGGGCAAGCCGCATCTATGGCTACACCTTC

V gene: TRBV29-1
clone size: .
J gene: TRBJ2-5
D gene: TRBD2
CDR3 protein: CSVDLAEETQYF
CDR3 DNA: TGCAGCGTTGATCTAGCGGAAGAGACCCAGTACTTC

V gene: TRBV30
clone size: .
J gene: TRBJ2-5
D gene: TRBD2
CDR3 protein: CAWASGGAKTQYF
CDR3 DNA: TGTGCCTGGGCTAGCGGGGGGGCCAAGACCCAGTACTTC

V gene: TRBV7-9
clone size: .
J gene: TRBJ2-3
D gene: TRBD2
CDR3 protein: CASSPPRRLAGITDTQYF
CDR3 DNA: TGTGCCAGCAGCCCCCCCCGACGACTAGCGGGGATCACAGATACGCAGTATTTT

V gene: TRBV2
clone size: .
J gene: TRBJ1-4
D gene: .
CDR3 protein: CASSLNQEANEKLFF
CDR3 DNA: TGTGCCAGCAGCTTAAATCAGGAGGCTAATGAAAAACTGTTTTTT

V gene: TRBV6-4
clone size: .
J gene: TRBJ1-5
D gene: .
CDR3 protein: CASSQAIVQHF
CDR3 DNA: TGTGCCAGCAGCCAGGCTATTGTGCAGCATTTT